This entry is about one TCR beta chain. The CDR3 is made up of 17 amino acids. CDR1 and CDR2 from the germline V gene are SGHRS and YFSETQ. With 4 bases clipped from V and 2 bases from J, the junction kept 10 bases outside the gene matches. Sequencing used immunoSEQ multiplex PCR; TCRdb keeps in-frame clones, though not all of them. The data contain 300,000 to 400,000 clones, over 75% of them singletons. The recovered donors of Cohort 3 showed two negative PCRs, clearance, or symptom resolution. This sample was taken from a study of blood T cell repertoires in COVID-19. Study details: From the United States, Italy and Spain came samples of acute and convalescent COVID-19.

The source material was PBMCs or T cells enriched from blood (not recorded which). The chain carries TRBV5-1 and TRBJ2-3, with 10 positions matching TRBD1. The clonotype originates from a woman in her thirties who had recovered from COVID-19. CDR3 DNA: TGCGCCAGCAGCCTAGTGGGGGGACAGGGGATCACAGATACGCAGTATTTT. Amino acid sequence: CASSLVGGQGITDTQYF.